What follows are 31 T cell receptor beta chains derived from one specimen sequenced in a study of spatial heterogeneity in lung cancer. Time point described: sample taken at primary tumor resection. TCRdb called the 5' RACE reads again in MiXCR, with one record for every CDR3 protein. The sample records fewer than 45,000 distinct CDR3 sequences, 6.8% being singletons. Sequenced material: PBMCs, taken at surgery. The source of these receptors is a female donor with early-stage non-small cell lung cancer.

The V call is TRBV9, the J call TRBJ2-1, with 12 bases lining up with TRBD2. Germline CDR1 reads SGDLS; CDR2 reads YYNGEE. The CDR3 runs to 14 residues. The ends lost 3 bases at V and 8 bases at J; junction bases unmatched: 3. CDR3 nucleotides: TGTGCCAGCAGCGCTAGCGGGGGGGCGGATGAGCAGTTCTTC. This encodes CASSASGGADEQFF.

J is TRBJ1-5 and V is TRBV18, with 7 nucleotides matching TRBD1. The CDR3 extends over 16 amino acids. Trimming cost V 2 bases and J 3 bases; bases outside gene matches: 7. The germline gives CDR1 KGHSH, CDR2 LQKENI. In DNA, the CDR3 is TGTGCCAGCTCACCAGCGGGACAGATACCCAATCAGCCCCAGCATTTT. It is translated as CASSPAGQIPNQPQHF.

Regarding this clonotype: The junction shows a germline mismatch at one end, possibly a read error. The V and J genes are TRBV18 and TRBJ1-5; a possible D gene is TRBD1 (5 bases). This CDR3 region has 13 residues. Germline CDR1 is KGHSH and CDR2 is LQKENI. The CDR3 is CGSSQRDPWSQHF. The CDR3 nucleotides are TGTGGCAGCTCACAGCGGGACCCCTGGTCCCAGCATTTT.

The chain has TRBV3-1 and TRBJ2-7; D gene uncertain. Trimming cost V 0 bases and J 3 bases, with 12 bases left between them. Germline CDR1 reads LGHDT; CDR2 reads YNNKEL (reference sequence). The CDR3 loop spans 15 amino acids. CDR3 sequence: CASSQEMVEYYEQYF. The CDR3 nucleotides read TGTGCCAGCAGCCAAGAAATGGTAGAGTACTACGAGCAGTACTTC.

This clonotype was found many times. The V and J genes are TRBV20-1 and TRBJ1-6, with 7 bases that match TRBD1. Germline CDR1 reads DFQATT; CDR2 reads SNEGSKA (reference sequence). With V trimmed by 0 bases and J by 5 bases, 7 bases remained unmatched. This CDR3 comprises 16 residues. CDR3 sequence reads: CSARDRVGTDNSPLHF. The CDR3 DNA reads as TGCAGTGCTAGAGATAGAGTGGGGACAGATAATTCACCCCTCCACTTT.

This clonotype was counted many times. The rearrangement links TRBV15 to TRBJ1-1, with no clear D. V lost 4 bases, J lost 3 bases, and 15 bases lay in between. CDR3 length: 15 residues. In germline, CDR1 is LNHNV, CDR2 YYDKDF (reference sequence). The CDR3 sequence: CATSTEPGVYTEAFF. Here the CDR3 DNA reads TGTGCCACCAGCACTGAACCTGGGGTGTACACTGAAGCTTTCTTT.

The chain recombines TRBV20-1 with TRBJ1-4, with D uncertain. Trimming removed 0 bases at V and 3 bases at J, with 11 bases between. The CDR3 contains 15 residues. Germline V gene sequence: CDR1 DFQATT, CDR2 SNEGSKA (reference sequence). The CDR3 spells CSARDPAPANEKLFF. CDR3 DNA sequence: TGCAGTGCTAGAGATCCGGCCCCAGCTAATGAAAAACTGTTTTTT.

Ten or more counts support this clonotype. This chain joins TRBV23-1 and TRBJ1-3; D is perhaps TRBD1 (5 bases). TRBV23-1 carries the ORF label, with uncertain function. V dropped 2 bases and J dropped 4 bases, with 21 bases sitting between them. This CDR3 has 18 residues. The CDR3 here is CASSQPPDIRAPGNTIYF. The CDR3 DNA is TGCGCCAGCAGTCAACCCCCGGACATCCGGGCGCCAGGAAACACCATATATTTT.

Note on this clonotype: Relative to the germline gene, one junction end is altered; a read error may explain this. The rearrangement uses TRBV7-7 and TRBJ2-7, with 10 nucleotides matching TRBD1. The CDR3 is made up of 15 amino acids. Germline CDR1 is SSHAT and CDR2 is FNYEAQ (reference sequence). The CDR3 DNA reads TGTGCTAGCAGCTTAGGACAGGGGGTTACCTACGAGCAGTACTTC. Amino acid sequence: CASSLGQGVTYEQYF.

The V and J genes are TRBV29-1 and TRBJ2-5; tentatively, D is TRBD2 (6 bases). The CDR3 loop spans 17 amino acids. V lost 7 bases and J 1 base, leaving 25 bases between the germline ends. Germline V gene lookup returns CDR1 SQVTM and CDR2 ANQGSEA. The CDR3 coding sequence is TGCAGCGCTCCATCAGGGATAGTAAGGGGAGGCCAAGAGACCCAGTACTTC. This encodes CSAPSGIVRGGQETQYF.

The chain has TRBV7-9 and TRBJ2-7, with D unclear. The germline V gene encodes CDR1 SEHNR and CDR2 FQNEAQ (reference sequence). The length of the CDR3 is 13 residues. Trimming shortened V by 5 bases and J by 4 bases, and 12 bases separated the two germline ends. CDR3 nucleotide sequence: TGTGCCAGCAGCCGCGCAACCCTTTACGAGCAGTACTTC. Amino acids: CASSRATLYEQYF. The variable domain in full, with the rest retrieved from reference TRBV7-9 and TRBJ2-7, is DTGVSQNPRHKITKRGQNVTFRCDPISEHNRLYWYRQTLGQGPEFLTYFQNEAQLEKSRLLSDRFSAERPKGSFSTLEIQRTEQGDSAMYLCASSRATLYEQYFGPGTRLTVT.

This clonotype was seen more than once but under ten times. CDR3 loop: CSAIPGSGNTIYF. CDR3 DNA: TGCAGCGCCATCCCAGGCTCTGGAAACACCATATATTTT. V and J are TRBV29-1 and TRBJ1-3; D is ambiguous. Trimming removed 7 bases at V and 0 bases at J, with 10 bases between. This CDR3 contains 13 residues. CDR1 and CDR2 from the germline V gene are SQVTM and ANQGSEA.

This chain uses TRBV27 with TRBJ1-3, with D hard to call. CDR3 size: 16 residues. CDR1 MNHEY and CDR2 SMNVEV come from the germline V gene (reference sequence). The V gene lost 0 bases and the J gene lost 1 base, with 10 bases spanning the gap. The DNA of the CDR3 is TGTGCCAGCAGTTTATCTCCCCGTACGTCTGGAAACACCATATATTTT. Protein sequence: CASSLSPRTSGNTIYF.

This clonotype was counted many times. V is TRBV27 and J is TRBJ2-5; TRBD1 aligns across 8 bases. The germline V gene has CDR1 MNHEY and CDR2 SMNVEV (reference sequence). The CDR3 is 13 amino acids. V was pared by 3 bases and J by 9 bases, with 6 bases of the junction left unmatched. This CDR3 is CASSFNRGMAQYF. DNA for the CDR3: TGTGCCAGCAGTTTCAACAGGGGGATGGCCCAGTACTTC.

The rearrangement links TRBV11-2 to TRBJ2-2; 7 bases match TRBD2. Germline V gene lookup returns CDR1 SGHAT and CDR2 FQNNGV. This CDR3 is 14 amino acids long. V shed 5 bases and J 6 bases; nucleotides not matched to a gene: 6. The CDR3 loop is CASSRGLAAGELFF. In nucleotides, the CDR3 is TGTGCCAGCAGCAGGGGTCTAGCGGCCGGGGAGCTGTTTTTT.

This clonotype was found many times. The rearrangement links TRBV5-1 to TRBJ1-2; D unresolved. Germline CDR1 is SGHRS and CDR2 is YFSETQ. V was trimmed by 3 bases and J by 0 bases, leaving 9 bases between them. This CDR3 is 14 amino acids long. CDR3 protein: CASSSITTNYGYTF. The CDR3 region has the DNA TGCGCCAGCAGCTCTATCACAACTAACTATGGCTACACCTTC.

This clonotype was observed at least ten times. This rearrangement joins TRBV28 to TRBJ2-5; D gene uncertain. Germline V gene sequence: CDR1 MDHEN, CDR2 SYDVKM. V lost 6 bases and J 5 bases, leaving 10 bases between the germline ends. The CDR3 is made up of 12 amino acids. The CDR3 sequence: CASSPPAETQYF. The CDR3, as DNA: TGTGCCAGCAGCCCCCCCGCGGAGACCCAGTACTTC.

The table lists this clonotype with many counts. This chain joins TRBV10-3 and TRBJ1-2; the D gene is possibly TRBD1 (6 bases). CDR3 length: 14 residues. V was clipped by 6 bases and J by 3 bases, with 14 bases between them. Germline V gene data show CDR1 as ENHRY and CDR2 as SYGVKD. The CDR3 here is CAISADSTHYGYTF. CDR3 in DNA: TGTGCCATCAGCGCGGACAGCACGCACTATGGCTACACCTTC.

This clonotype has at least ten counts. The rearrangement links TRBV9 to TRBJ2-3, with D unresolved. Trimming stripped 0 bases from V and 1 base from J, with 6 bases between. This CDR3 contains 14 residues. Germline V lookup: CDR1 SGDLS, CDR2 YYNGEE. The CDR3 is CASSVGSRTDTQYF. The CDR3 DNA sequence: TGTGCCAGCAGCGTAGGCTCACGCACAGATACGCAGTATTTT.

This clonotype was detected many times. This sequence joins TRBV7-2 and TRBJ2-3; no clear D. The V and J ends lost 1 base and 4 bases respectively, with 12 bases between them. Germline loops: CDR1 SGHTA, CDR2 FQGNSA. CDR3 length equals 15 residues. The CDR3 bases are TGTGCCAGCAGCTTAGTTGGCCTACCCGCAGATACGCAGTATTTT. Residues: CASSLVGLPADTQYF.

This clonotype was recorded at least ten times. The V gene is TRBV7-9, the J gene TRBJ1-1; D not certain. Germline CDR1 reads SEHNR; CDR2 reads FQNEAQ (reference sequence). The CDR3 extends over 14 amino acids. With 0 bases removed from V and 0 bases from J, the gap between germline ends came to 5 bases. The CDR3 spells CASSLASVNTEAFF. CDR3 DNA: TGTGCCAGCAGCTTAGCAAGCGTGAACACTGAAGCTTTCTTT.

This clonotype was detected only a few times. The chain employs TRBV3-1 and TRBJ2-7; 7 bases align to TRBD1. Germline V CDR1 and CDR2: LGHDT, YNNKEL (reference sequence). Trimming took 1 base from V and 5 from J; bases not matched to a gene: 5. This CDR3 is 14 amino acids long. CDR3 in DNA: TGTGCCAGCAGCCAAGTCAACACAGGGGACGAGCAGTACTTC. Residues: CASSQVNTGDEQYF.

This clonotype has ten or more counts. CDR3 nucleotide sequence: TGCGCCAGCAGCCGAGGACAGGGGGTCTACGAGCAGTACTTC. Its protein product is CASSRGQGVYEQYF. This chain joins TRBV4-1 and TRBJ2-7; 10 bases agree with TRBD1. Germline trimming cut 4 bases from V and 3 bases from J; bases unmatched to any gene: 3. Germline V gives CDR1 MGHRA, CDR2 YSYEKL. The CDR3 is 14 residues long.

The chain uses TRBV5-1 and TRBJ2-3; D unclear. With 4 bases removed from V and 2 bases from J, the gap between germline ends came to 11 bases. Germline lookup yields CDR1 SGHRS and CDR2 YFSETQ. The CDR3 sequence is 14 residues long. In DNA, the CDR3 is TGCGCCAGCAGCCTCGACCGGGCCACAGATACGCAGTATTTT. Residues: CASSLDRATDTQYF.

The genes are TRBV19 and TRBJ2-1; the D call may be TRBD1 or TRBD2 (5 bases each). This CDR3 comprises 14 residues. Germline CDR1 LNHDA, CDR2 SQIVND (reference sequence). The V gene lost 7 bases and the J gene lost 2 bases, with 12 bases spanning the gap. CDR3 in amino acids: CASKIPGPYNEQFF. CDR3 in DNA: TGTGCCAGTAAGATCCCGGGACCCTACAATGAGCAGTTCTTC.

This clonotype was observed many times. The V and J genes are TRBV12-3 or TRBV12-4 and TRBJ2-5; TRBD1 might be the D (5 bases). The CDR3 spans 15 residues. Trimming removed 3 bases at V and 7 bases at J, with 18 bases between. The DNA for the CDR3 is TGTGCCAGCAGTTTGTTCAGTGGCGCTGGGGCGACCCAGTACTTC. Protein: CASSLFSGAGATQYF.

This clonotype showed up just a few times. V gene TRBV19 combines with J gene TRBJ1-4; D ambiguous. CDR3 size: 13 residues. CDR1 and CDR2 from the germline V gene are LNHDA and SQIVND (reference sequence). V dropped 4 bases and J dropped 3 bases, with 6 bases sitting between them. The CDR3 DNA is TGTGCCAGTAGTACGACGGCTAATGAAAAACTGTTTTTT. Amino acid sequence: CASSTTANEKLFF.

This clonotype was seen at least ten times. This sequence joins TRBV6-5 and TRBJ2-3, with TRBD2 matching over 10 bases. CDR1 is MNHEY, CDR2 SVGAGI, per germline. Trimming took 6 bases from V and 1 from J; bases not matched to a gene: 7. The CDR3 has 16 amino acids. CDR3 amino acids: CASRTVLAGGTDTQYF. The CDR3 bases are TGTGCCAGCAGAACTGTTCTAGCGGGGGGCACAGATACGCAGTATTTT.

This clonotype was counted many times. The chain carries TRBV7-2 and TRBJ2-1, with D tentatively TRBD1 or TRBD2 (6 bases each). Per germline, CDR1 SGHTA and CDR2 FQGNSA. The CDR3 is 14 residues long. Trimming shortened V by 5 bases and J by 4 bases, and 12 bases separated the two germline ends. As DNA, the CDR3 is TGTGCCAGCAGCCCGGGGGCCTCGTACAATGAGCAGTTCTTC. Its protein is CASSPGASYNEQFF.

This clonotype was counted a few times. This rearrangement joins TRBV25-1 to TRBJ1-4, with a weak D call TRBD1 (6 bases). Trimming took 2 bases from V and 8 from J, leaving 18 bases between them. Germline V gene sequence: CDR1 MGHDK, CDR2 SYGVNS. The CDR3 totals 16 residues. The CDR3, as DNA: TGTGCCAGCAGTGAACCCGGCAGGGGAGTCATCGAAAAACTGTTTTTT. As protein: CASSEPGRGVIEKLFF. Full variable domain (outside the CDR3, taken from reference TRBV25-1 and TRBJ1-4): EADIYQTPRYLVIGTGKKITLECSQTMGHDKMYWYQQDPGMELHLIHYSYGVNSTEKGDLSSESTVSRIRTEHFPLTLESARPSHTSQYLCASSEPGRGVIEKLFFGSGTQLSVL.

There are many counts of this clonotype. The rearrangement links TRBV10-3 to TRBJ1-1; no reliable D call. Germline V gives CDR1 ENHRY, CDR2 SYGVKD. V shed 3 bases and J shed 0 bases, with 2 bases lying between them. The CDR3 covers 12 residues. CDR3 sequence (DNA): TGTGCCATCAGTGACCTGAACACTGAAGCTTTCTTT. It yields the protein CAISDLNTEAFF.